This T cell receptor (beta chain) comes out of a study of blood T cell repertoires in COVID-19. The overall study: The study drew acute and convalescent COVID-19 samples from the United States, Italy and Spain. In each case, the material was cDNA or gDNA derived from T cells, B-cell-depleted T cells, or PBMCs.

In the original analysis: The authors estimated nucleated cell counts from reference gene primer amplification. The assay was immunoSEQ multiplex PCR, and TCRdb's table has in-frame clones only and misses some. That table supplies the V and J calls and clone size; D and trimming were determined from the DNA. Among around 170,000 clones listed, 65% to 90% were seen once. Germline lookup yields CDR1 SGHNT and CDR2 YYREEE (reference sequence). This CDR3 is 13 amino acids long. The germline V and J ends were trimmed by 2 bases and 2 bases, with 5 bases remaining between them. Sequenced sample: peripheral blood. The rearrangement links TRBV5-4 to TRBJ1-5; the D is unclear. The receptor's source is a man in his forties or fifties with active or convalescent COVID-19. CDR3 nucleotide sequence: TGTGCCAGCAGCTTCGGAGGCAATCAGCCCCAGCATTTT. Protein sequence: CASSFGGNQPQHF.